This record concerns one T cell receptor (beta chain) sequence. What it recognizes is unknown. These data are taken from a study of CXCR3-negative and CXCR3-positive naive CD8 T cells. Findings and caveats of the study: The study found that naive CXCR3-negative and CXCR3-positive cells shared TRBV-TRBJ usage, while memory cells differed. The study found more hydrophobic TRB CDR3s in CXCR3-positive naive cells than in CXCR3-negative naive cells. Relative to memory CD8+ cells, whose diversity was much lower, both naive subsets had comparably high diversity.

The CDR3 is 13 residues long. CDR1 and CDR2 (germline): GTSNPN, SVGIG (reference sequence). 5' RACE that incorporated UMI labels was used to prepare the TRB cDNA libraries. TCRdb reprocessed the 5' RACE reads; each CDR3 protein has one entry and no DNA is given. Its table records about 110,000 distinct CDR3 sequences. The receptor comes from a human donor in good health. Some clones in this sample may be carry-over from other donors' samples. The chain links TRBV30 to TRBJ2-7; TCRdb names TRBD2, which stays unverified in the absence of DNA. The material sequenced was naive CXCR3+ CD8+ T cells from blood. Regarding subset: CD45RO-CCR7+CD27+CD95- naive CD8+ T cells expressing CXCR3 (TNR3+). The CDR3 region is CARWGGSRYEQYF.